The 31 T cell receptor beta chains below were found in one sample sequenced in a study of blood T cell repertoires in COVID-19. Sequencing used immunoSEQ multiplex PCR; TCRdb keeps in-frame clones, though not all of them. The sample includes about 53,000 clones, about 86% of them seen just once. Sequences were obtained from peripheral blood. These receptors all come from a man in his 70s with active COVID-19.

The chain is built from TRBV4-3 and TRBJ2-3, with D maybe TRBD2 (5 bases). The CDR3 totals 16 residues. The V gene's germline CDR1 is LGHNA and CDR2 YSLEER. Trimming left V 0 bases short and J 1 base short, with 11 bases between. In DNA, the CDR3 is TGCGCCAGCAGCCAAGATCGGGGTACAGGCACAGATACGCAGTATTTT. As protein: CASSQDRGTGTDTQYF.

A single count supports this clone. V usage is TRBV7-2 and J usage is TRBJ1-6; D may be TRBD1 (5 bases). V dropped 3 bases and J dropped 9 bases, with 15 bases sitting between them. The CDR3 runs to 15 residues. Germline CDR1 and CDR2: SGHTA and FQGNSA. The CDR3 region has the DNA TGTGCCAGCAGCTTCGGGCAGGGTGTGGGTTCACCCCTCCACTTT. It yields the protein CASSFGQGVGSPLHF.

The CDR3 region has the DNA TGCGCCAGCAGCCAGCTGGGGGCGCTCGGGGCCAACGTCCTGACTTTC. The encoded protein is CASSQLGALGANVLTF. The rearrangement joins TRBV4-3 to TRBJ2-6, with D possibly TRBD1 on 6 matching bases. The CDR3 has 16 residues. Germline CDR1 reads LGHNA; CDR2 reads YSLEER. The V and J ends lost 3 bases and 4 bases respectively, with 13 bases between them.

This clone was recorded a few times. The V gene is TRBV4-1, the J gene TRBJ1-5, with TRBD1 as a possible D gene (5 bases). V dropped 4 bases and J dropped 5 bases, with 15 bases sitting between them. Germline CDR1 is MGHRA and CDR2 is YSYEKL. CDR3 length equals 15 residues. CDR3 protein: CASSRTGDYDQPQHF. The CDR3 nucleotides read TGCGCCAGCAGCCGCACCGGGGACTACGATCAGCCCCAGCATTTT.

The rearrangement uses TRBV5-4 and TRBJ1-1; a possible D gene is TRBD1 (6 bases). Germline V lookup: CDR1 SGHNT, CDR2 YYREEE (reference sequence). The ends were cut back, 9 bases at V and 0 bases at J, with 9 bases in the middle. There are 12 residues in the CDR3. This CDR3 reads CATGQLNTEAFF. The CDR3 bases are TGTGCCACCGGACAGCTGAACACTGAAGCTTTCTTT.

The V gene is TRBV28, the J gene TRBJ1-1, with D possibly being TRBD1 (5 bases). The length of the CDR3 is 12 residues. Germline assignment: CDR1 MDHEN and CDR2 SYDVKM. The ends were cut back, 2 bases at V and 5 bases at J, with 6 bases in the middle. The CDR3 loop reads CASSLQGTEAFF. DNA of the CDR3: TGTGCCAGCAGTTTACAGGGTACTGAAGCTTTCTTT.

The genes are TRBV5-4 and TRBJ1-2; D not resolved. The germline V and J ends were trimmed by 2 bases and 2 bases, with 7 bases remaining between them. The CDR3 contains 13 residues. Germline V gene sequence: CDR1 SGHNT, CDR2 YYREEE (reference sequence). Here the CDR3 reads CASSFEGNYGYTF. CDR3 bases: TGTGCCAGCAGCTTCGAGGGAAACTATGGCTACACCTTC.

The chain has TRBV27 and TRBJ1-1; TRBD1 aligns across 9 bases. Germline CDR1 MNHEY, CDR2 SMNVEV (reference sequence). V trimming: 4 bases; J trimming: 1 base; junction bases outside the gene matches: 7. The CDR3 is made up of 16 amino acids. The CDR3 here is CASSSNRGQANTEAFF. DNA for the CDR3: TGTGCCAGCAGTTCCAACAGGGGGCAGGCGAACACTGAAGCTTTCTTT.

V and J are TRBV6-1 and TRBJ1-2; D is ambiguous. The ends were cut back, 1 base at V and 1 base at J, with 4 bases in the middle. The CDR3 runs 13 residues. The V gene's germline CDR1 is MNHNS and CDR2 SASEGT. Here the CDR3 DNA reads TGTGCCAGCAGTGAAGACGGTAACTATGGCTACACCTTC. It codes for CASSEDGNYGYTF.

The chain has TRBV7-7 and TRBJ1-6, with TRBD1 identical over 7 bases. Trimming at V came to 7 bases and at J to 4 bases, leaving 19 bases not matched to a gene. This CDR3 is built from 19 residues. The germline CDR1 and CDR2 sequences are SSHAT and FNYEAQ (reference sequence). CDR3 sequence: CASTPPLDRAFPYNSPLHF. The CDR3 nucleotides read TGTGCCAGCACCCCCCCCCTAGACAGGGCTTTCCCTTATAATTCACCCCTCCACTTT.

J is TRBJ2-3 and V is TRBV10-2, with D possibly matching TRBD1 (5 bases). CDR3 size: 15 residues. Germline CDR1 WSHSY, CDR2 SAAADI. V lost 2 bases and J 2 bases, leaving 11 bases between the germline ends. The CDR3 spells CASSERTSNTDTQYF. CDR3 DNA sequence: TGCGCCAGCAGTGAGCGGACAAGCAACACAGATACGCAGTATTTT.

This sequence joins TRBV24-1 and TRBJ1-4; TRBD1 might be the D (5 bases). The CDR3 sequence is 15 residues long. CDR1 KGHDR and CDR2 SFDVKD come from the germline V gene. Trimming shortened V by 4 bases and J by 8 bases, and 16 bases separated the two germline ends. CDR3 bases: TGTGCCACCAGTGACTCCGGGACGGAGGGAGAAAAACTGTTTTTT. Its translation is CATSDSGTEGEKLFF.

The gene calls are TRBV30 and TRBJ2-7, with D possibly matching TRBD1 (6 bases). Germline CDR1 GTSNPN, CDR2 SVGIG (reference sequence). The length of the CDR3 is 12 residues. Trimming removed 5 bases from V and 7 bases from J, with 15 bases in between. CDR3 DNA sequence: TGTGCCTGGGGGGGACACCTCCTGGAGCAGTACTTC. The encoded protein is CAWGGHLLEQYF.

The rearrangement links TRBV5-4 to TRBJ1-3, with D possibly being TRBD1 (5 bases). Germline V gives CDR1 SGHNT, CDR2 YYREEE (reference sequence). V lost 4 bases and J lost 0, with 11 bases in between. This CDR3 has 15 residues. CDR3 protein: CASSPGGVSGNTIYF. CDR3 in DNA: TGTGCCAGCAGCCCTGGAGGGGTCTCTGGAAACACCATATATTTT.

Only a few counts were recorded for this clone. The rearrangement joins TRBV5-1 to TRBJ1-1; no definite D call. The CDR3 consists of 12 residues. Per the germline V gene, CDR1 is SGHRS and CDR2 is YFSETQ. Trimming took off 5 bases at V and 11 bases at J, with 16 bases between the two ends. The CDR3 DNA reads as TGCGCCAGCAGAGAGGGCGGCGAGATCGCTTTCTTT. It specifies CASREGGEIAFF.

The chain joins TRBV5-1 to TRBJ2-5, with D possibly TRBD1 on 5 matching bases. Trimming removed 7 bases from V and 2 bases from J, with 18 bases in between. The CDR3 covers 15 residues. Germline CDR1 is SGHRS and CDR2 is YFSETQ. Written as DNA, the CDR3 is TGCGCCAGCGGGAAGGGGCAAGTCGGTCAAGAGACCCAGTACTTC. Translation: CASGKGQVGQETQYF. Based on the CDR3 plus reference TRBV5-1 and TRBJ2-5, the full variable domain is KAGVTQTPRYLIKTRGQQVTLSCSPISGHRSVSWYQQTPGQGLQFLFEYFSETQRNKGNFPGRFSGRQFSNSRSEMNVSTLELGDSALYLCASGKGQVGQETQYFGPGTRLLVL.

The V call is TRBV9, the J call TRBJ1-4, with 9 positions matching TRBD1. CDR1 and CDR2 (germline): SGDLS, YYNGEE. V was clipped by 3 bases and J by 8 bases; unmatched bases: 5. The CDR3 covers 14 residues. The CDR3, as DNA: TGTGCCAGCAGCGCGGGACAGGGACGCGAAAAACTGTTTTTT. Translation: CASSAGQGREKLFF.

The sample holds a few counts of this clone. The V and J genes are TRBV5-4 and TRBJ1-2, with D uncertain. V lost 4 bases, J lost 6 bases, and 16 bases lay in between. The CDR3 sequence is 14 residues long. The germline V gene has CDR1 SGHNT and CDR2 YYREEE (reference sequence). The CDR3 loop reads CASSTEQFGNGYTF. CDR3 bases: TGTGCCAGCAGCACAGAACAGTTCGGAAATGGCTACACCTTC.

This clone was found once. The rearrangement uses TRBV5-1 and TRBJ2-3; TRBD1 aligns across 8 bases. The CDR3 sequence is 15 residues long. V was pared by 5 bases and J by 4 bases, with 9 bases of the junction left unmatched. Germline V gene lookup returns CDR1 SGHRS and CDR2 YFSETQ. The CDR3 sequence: CASSPTTGDSDTQYF. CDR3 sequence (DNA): TGCGCCAGCAGTCCTACGACAGGGGACTCAGATACGCAGTATTTT.

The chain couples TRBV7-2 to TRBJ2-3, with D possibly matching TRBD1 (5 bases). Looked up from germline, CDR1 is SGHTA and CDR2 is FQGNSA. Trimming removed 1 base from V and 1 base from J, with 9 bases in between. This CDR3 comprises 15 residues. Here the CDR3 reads CASSLEGRGTDTQYF. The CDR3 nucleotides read TGTGCCAGCAGCTTAGAGGGCAGGGGCACAGATACGCAGTATTTT.

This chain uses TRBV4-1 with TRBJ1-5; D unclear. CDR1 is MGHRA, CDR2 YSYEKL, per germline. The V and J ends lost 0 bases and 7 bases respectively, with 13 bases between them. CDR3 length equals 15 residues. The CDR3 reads CASSQEEGGIQPQHF. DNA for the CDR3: TGCGCCAGCAGCCAAGAGGAGGGAGGTATCCAGCCCCAGCATTTT.

The DNA for the CDR3 is TGTGCCAGCAGCTTATGGGCTAGCGGGGGCCTGGGGGAGACCCAGTACTTC. This gives the protein CASSLWASGGLGETQYF. This sequence joins TRBV11-2 and TRBJ2-5; 10 bases line up with TRBD2. This CDR3 region has 17 residues. Looked up from germline, CDR1 is SGHAT and CDR2 is FQNNGV. V lost 2 bases to trimming and J lost 5 bases; unmatched junction nucleotides: 11.

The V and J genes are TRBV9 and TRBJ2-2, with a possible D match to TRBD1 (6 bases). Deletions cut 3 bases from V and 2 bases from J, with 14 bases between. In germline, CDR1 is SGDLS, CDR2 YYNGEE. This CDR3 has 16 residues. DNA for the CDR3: TGTGCCAGCAGCGACCGGGACATAGTTAACACCGGGGAGCTGTTTTTT. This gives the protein CASSDRDIVNTGELFF.

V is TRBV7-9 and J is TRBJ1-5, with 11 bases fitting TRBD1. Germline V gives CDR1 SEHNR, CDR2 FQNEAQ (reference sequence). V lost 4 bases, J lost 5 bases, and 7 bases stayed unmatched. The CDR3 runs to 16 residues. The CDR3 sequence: CASSSGQGAIDQPQHF. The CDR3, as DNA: TGTGCCAGCAGCTCCGGACAGGGGGCTATTGATCAGCCCCAGCATTTT.

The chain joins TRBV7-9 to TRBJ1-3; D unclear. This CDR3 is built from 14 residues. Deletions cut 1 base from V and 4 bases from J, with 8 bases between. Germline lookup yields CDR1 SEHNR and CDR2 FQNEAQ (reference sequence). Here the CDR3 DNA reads TGTGCCAGCAGCTTAGGGACTCCAGGAAACACCATATATTTT. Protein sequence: CASSLGTPGNTIYF. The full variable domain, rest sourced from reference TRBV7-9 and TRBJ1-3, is DTGVSQNPRHKITKRGQNVTFRCDPISEHNRLYWYRQTLGQGPEFLTYFQNEAQLEKSRLLSDRFSAERPKGSFSTLEIQRTEQGDSAMYLCASSLGTPGNTIYFGEGSWLTVV.

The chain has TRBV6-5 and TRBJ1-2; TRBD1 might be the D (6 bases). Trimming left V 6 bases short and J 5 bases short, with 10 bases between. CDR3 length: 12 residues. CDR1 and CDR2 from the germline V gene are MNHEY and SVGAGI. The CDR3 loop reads CASSLQGYGYTF. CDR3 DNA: TGTGCCAGCAGCTTACAGGGATATGGCTACACCTTC.

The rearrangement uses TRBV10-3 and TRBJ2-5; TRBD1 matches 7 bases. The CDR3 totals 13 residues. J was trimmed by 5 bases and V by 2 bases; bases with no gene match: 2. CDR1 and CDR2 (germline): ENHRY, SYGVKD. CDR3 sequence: CAISERGPETQYF. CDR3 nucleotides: TGTGCCATCAGTGAGAGGGGGCCGGAGACCCAGTACTTC.

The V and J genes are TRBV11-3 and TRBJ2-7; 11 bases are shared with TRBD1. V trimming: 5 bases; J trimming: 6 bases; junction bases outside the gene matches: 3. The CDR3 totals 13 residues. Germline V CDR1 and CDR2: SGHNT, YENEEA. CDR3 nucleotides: TGTGCCAGCAGCCCCGGGACAGGGGGCGAGCAGTACTTC. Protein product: CASSPGTGGEQYF.

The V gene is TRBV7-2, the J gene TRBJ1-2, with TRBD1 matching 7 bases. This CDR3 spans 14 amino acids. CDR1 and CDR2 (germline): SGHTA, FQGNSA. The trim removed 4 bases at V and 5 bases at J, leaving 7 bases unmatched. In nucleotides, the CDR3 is TGTGCCAGCAGCTCAACAGGGGCCCATTATGGCTACACCTTC. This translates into CASSSTGAHYGYTF. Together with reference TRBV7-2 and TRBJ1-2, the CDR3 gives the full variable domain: GAGVSQSPSNKVTEKGKDVELRCDPISGHTALYWYRQSLGQGLEFLIYFQGNSAPDKSGLPSDRFSAERTGGSVSTLTIQRTQQEDSAVYLCASSSTGAHYGYTFGSGTRLTVV.

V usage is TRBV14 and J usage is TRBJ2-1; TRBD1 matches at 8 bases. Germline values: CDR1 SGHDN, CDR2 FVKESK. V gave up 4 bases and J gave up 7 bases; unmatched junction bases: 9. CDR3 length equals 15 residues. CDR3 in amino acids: CASSPLRTGQNEQFF. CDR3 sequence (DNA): TGTGCCAGCAGCCCTTTACGGACAGGGCAAAATGAGCAGTTCTTC.

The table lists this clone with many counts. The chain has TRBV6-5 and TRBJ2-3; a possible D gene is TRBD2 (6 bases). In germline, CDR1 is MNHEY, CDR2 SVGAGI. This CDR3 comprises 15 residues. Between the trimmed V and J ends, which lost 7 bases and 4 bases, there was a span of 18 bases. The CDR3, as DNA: TGTGCCAGCACCGCGGGGCTCCGGGCCTCAGATACGCAGTATTTT. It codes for CASTAGLRASDTQYF.